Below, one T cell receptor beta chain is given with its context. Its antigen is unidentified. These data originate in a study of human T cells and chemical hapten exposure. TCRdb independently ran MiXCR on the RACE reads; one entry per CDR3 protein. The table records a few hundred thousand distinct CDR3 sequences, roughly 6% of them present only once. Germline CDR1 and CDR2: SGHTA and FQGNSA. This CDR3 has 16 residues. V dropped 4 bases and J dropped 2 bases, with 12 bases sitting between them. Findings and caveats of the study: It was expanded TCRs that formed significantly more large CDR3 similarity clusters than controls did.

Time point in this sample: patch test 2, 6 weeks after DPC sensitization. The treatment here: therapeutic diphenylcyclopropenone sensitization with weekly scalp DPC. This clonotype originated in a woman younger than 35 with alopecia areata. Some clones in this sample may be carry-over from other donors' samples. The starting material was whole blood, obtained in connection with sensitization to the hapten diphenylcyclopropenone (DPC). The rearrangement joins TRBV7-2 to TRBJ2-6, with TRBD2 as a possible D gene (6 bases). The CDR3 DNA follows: TGTGCCAGCAGCTCCCAATCGGGGGCTGGGGCCAACGTCCTGACTTTC. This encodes CASSSQSGAGANVLTF.